Listed here are 2 T cell receptor beta chains from one sample, sequenced in a study of T cells expressing NK-cell markers. TCRdb reanalyzed the 5' RACE reads and collapses them to one entry per CDR3 protein, without DNA. The table lists about 460,000 distinct CDR3 sequences. The sample taken for sequencing was blood T cells: a sorted CD56 or NKG2C T cell subset, CD4+ or CD8+ T cells, or bulk PBMC T cells (not recorded which). The receptors stem from a woman aged 50 to 65 in good health.

This rearrangement joins TRBV2 to TRBJ1-1. The CDR3 runs to 13 residues. In germline, CDR1 is SNHLY, CDR2 FYNNEI. CDR3 residues: CASSGSGWTEAFF.

The chain uses TRBV20-1 and TRBJ2-7; no DNA is available, so the TRBD2 call from TCRdb remains unchecked. The V gene's germline CDR1 is DFQATT and CDR2 SNEGSKA (reference sequence). This CDR3 has 14 amino acids. The CDR3 spells CSASLAGFSYEQYF.